The 7 T cell receptor beta chains reported below all come from one sample, sequenced in a study of blood T cells in healthy people across ages. Primed by a sample-barcoded 5' primer and a J-beta primer mix, a second PCR proceeded for roughly 6 to 12 cycles. TCRdb re-derived calls from the 5' RACE reads in MiXCR, one entry per CDR3 protein. The sample consists of approximately 800,000 distinct CDR3 sequences, around 68% of them appearing once. The sample consisted of blood. These receptors all come from a man aged 25 to 40 in good health.

The genes are TRBV2 and TRBJ2-1, with D unresolved. This CDR3 contains 14 residues. Looked up from germline, CDR1 is SNHLY and CDR2 is FYNNEI. V was clipped by 4 bases and J by 6 bases, with 13 bases between them. The CDR3 DNA reads TGTGCCAGCAGTGGAGGCCAGCCCAGCAATGAGCAGTTCTTC. Protein: CASSGGQPSNEQFF.

This clonotype appeared a few times. V and J are TRBV24-1 and TRBJ2-1; 8 bases align to TRBD1. The V and J ends lost 4 bases and 8 bases, in that order; junction bases with no gene match: 6. The germline V gene has CDR1 KGHDR and CDR2 SFDVKD. The CDR3 spans 14 residues. CDR3 sequence (DNA): TGTGCCACCAGTGAGGGTGACAGGGGCGATGAGCAGTTCTTC. Protein product: CATSEGDRGDEQFF.

A word on this clonotype: A much larger clonotype is one base distant, so this may be a read error. The rearrangement joins TRBV3-1 to TRBJ2-5, with D hard to call. V lost 1 base, J lost 4 bases, and 10 bases lay in between. CDR1 is LGHDT, CDR2 YNNKEL, per germline (reference sequence). CDR3 length: 14 amino acids. CDR3 DNA sequence: TGTGCCAGCAGCCAAGGCGCCCGGACAGAGACCCAGTACTTC. Its translation is CASSQGARTETQYF.

The J gene is TRBJ2-5, the V gene TRBV20-1, with D perhaps TRBD2 (6 bases). The J call could be wrong; TRBJ2-7 is a better fit for the DNA end. In germline, CDR1 is DFQATT, CDR2 SNEGSKA (reference sequence). The CDR3 extends over 13 amino acids. CDR3 sequence: CSASRRGKYEQYF. DNA of the CDR3: TGCAGTGCTAGTAGGCGGGGAAAGTACGAGCAGTACTTC.

The chain has TRBV30 and TRBJ2-4, with D perhaps given as TRBD1 or TRBD2 (5 bases each). In germline, CDR1 is GTSNPN, CDR2 SVGIG (reference sequence). V shed 2 bases and J shed 13 bases, with 12 bases lying between them. CDR3 size: 11 residues. CDR3 sequence: CAWSSLGEQYF. The DNA for the CDR3 is TGTGCCTGGAGTTCCCTGGGGGAGCAGTACTTC.

J is TRBJ2-7 and V is TRBV29-1; D gene unclear. CDR3 size: 13 residues. Trimming stripped 4 bases from V and 0 bases from J, with 10 bases between. Germline loops: CDR1 SQVTM, CDR2 ANQGSEA. The CDR3 loop reads CSVVWRSSYEQYF. CDR3 nucleotides: TGCAGCGTTGTTTGGCGCTCCTCCTACGAGCAGTACTTC.

This clonotype was seen more than once but under ten times. J is TRBJ2-5 and V is TRBV12-3 or TRBV12-4; 10 bases line up with TRBD1. This CDR3 comprises 15 residues. V was pared by 6 bases and J by 11 bases, with 15 bases of the junction left unmatched. The CDR3 DNA sequence: TGTGCCAGCAGACTCGAGGACAGGGGGGAGAGGGAGCAGTACTTC. Amino acid sequence: CASRLEDRGEREQYF.